A single sample gave rise to the 3 T cell receptor beta chains below, sequenced in a study of cytomegalovirus exposure and HLA in healthy donors. Measured with immunoSEQ multiplex PCR; TCRdb has only the in-frame clones, and not every one. The data contain about 180,000 clones, roughly 85% of them singletons. Sample: PBMCs. These receptors were taken from a man between 18 and 29 years old in good health and CMV-seropositive.

This rearrangement joins TRBV9 to TRBJ1-1, with a tentative D call TRBD1 (6 bases). Germline V gene sequence: CDR1 SGDLS, CDR2 YYNGEE. The ends were cut back, 4 bases at V and 4 bases at J, with 11 bases in the middle. The CDR3 loop spans 13 amino acids. The CDR3: CASSRIRGTEAFF. CDR3 in DNA: TGTGCCAGCAGCCGTATCAGGGGCACTGAAGCTTTCTTT.

DNA for the CDR3: TGTGCCAGCAGCCGACAGGGGCTAGATAATGAAAAACTGTTTTTT. Protein product: CASSRQGLDNEKLFF. The rearrangement uses TRBV25-1 and TRBJ1-4; 8 bases align to TRBD1. V was pared by 6 bases and J by 4 bases, with 7 bases of the junction left unmatched. This CDR3 comprises 15 residues. The germline CDR1 and CDR2 sequences are MGHDK and SYGVNS.

This clone turned up a few times. CDR3 sequence (DNA): TGTGCCAGCAGTGAAGCTCCGACAGGTAGCTACAATGAGCAGTTCTTC. This gives the protein CASSEAPTGSYNEQFF. V gene TRBV6-1 combines with J gene TRBJ2-1; maybe TRBD1 (6 bases). CDR1 and CDR2 (germline): MNHNS, SASEGT. Trimming cost V 0 bases and J 3 bases, with 12 bases left between them. There are 16 residues in the CDR3.